This T cell receptor (beta chain) was profiled in a study of T cell responses to AZD1222 COVID-19 vaccine. Points on this clone: Its antigen is currently unknown.

Study-level results: Baseline seropositivity occurred in only six AZD1222 recipients. Spike-specific TCR breadth rose after two AZD1222 doses, and depth rose as well. Clonal diversity was possibly underestimated, and the donors were mostly white British, with more females. Without day 14 samples, only post-peak T cell repertoires were studied.

Clones were read by immunoSEQ multiplex PCR, and TCRdb kept only the in-frame ones, dropping some. The data hold about 130,000 clones, with 80% to 90% observed a single time. This CDR3 spans 15 amino acids. Trimming at V came to 0 bases and at J to 5 bases, leaving 5 bases not matched to a gene. Germline assignment: CDR1 MNHEY and CDR2 SVGAGI. V and J are TRBV6-5 and TRBJ1-2; the match to TRBD1 covers 8 bases. The sequence was obtained from an adult in good health. The sequenced sample was peripheral blood, obtained on day 0 of AZD1222 vaccination. The CDR3 spells CASSYSSRTGYGYTF. In DNA form, the CDR3 reads TGTGCCAGCAGTTACTCGAGCCGGACAGGGTATGGCTACACCTTC.